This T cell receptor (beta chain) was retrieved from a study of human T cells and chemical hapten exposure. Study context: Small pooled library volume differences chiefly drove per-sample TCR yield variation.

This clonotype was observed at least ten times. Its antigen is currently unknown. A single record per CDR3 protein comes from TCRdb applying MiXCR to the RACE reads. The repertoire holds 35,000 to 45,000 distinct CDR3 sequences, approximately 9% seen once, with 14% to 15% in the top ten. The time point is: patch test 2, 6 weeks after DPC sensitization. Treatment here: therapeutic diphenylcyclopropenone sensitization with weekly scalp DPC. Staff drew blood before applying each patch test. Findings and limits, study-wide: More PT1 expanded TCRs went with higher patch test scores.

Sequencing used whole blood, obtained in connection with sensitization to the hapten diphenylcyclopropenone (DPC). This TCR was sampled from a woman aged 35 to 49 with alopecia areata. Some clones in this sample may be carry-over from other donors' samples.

CDR3 nucleotides: TGTGCCAGCAGTTACAGGGACAGGGAGGTCTATGGCTACACCTTC. Translated, it gives CASSYRDREVYGYTF. The rearrangement links TRBV6-7 to TRBJ1-2, with 9 bases aligning to TRBD1. TRBV6-7 is reported as an ORF; its role is uncertain. The V and J ends lost 2 bases and 4 bases, in that order; junction bases with no gene match: 5. The CDR3 spans 15 residues.